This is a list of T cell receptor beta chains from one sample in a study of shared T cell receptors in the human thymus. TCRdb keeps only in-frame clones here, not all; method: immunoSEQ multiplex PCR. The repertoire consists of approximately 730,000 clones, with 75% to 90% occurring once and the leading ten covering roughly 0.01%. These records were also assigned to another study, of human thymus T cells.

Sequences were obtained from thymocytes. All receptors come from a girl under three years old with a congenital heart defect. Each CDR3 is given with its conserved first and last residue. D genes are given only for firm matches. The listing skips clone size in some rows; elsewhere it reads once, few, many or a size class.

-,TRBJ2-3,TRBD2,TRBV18,TGTGCCAGCGCCCGGTCTTCGCGGCGGGGGGACCCTAGCACAGATACGCAGTATTTT,CASARSSRRGDPSTDTQYF
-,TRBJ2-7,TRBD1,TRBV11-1,TGTGCCAGCAGCCCGGGACAGCGACTAACCTACGAGCAGTACTTC,CASSPGQRLTYEQYF
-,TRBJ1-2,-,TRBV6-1,TGTGCCAGCAGTGAATGGGGGACACACTATGGCTACACCTTC,CASSEWGTHYGYTF
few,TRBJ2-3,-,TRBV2,TGTGCCAGCAGTGACCCCGCAGCGCCCATCACAGATACGCAGTATTTT,CASSDPAAPITDTQYF
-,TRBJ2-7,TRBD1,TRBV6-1,TGTGCCAGCAGGACCGGGACAGGGGGCTGGGGCGAGCAGTACTTC,CASRTGTGGWGEQYF
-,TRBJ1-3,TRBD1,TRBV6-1,TGTGCCAGCGGACAGGGAGATCGAAACACCATATATTTT,CASGQGDRNTIYF
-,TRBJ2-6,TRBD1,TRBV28,TGTGCCAGCAGGATCGCCGGGACAGGGGAGAGAAGGGGGGCCAACGTCCTGACTTTC,CASRIAGTGERRGANVLTF
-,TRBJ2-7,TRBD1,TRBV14,TGTGCCAGCAGGATCCGGGACAGGTTCTACGAGCAGTACTTC,CASRIRDRFYEQYF
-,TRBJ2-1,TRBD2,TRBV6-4,TGTGCCAGCAGTGAGTCGGGACTAGTTTTCTACAATGAGCAGTTCTTC,CASSESGLVFYNEQFF
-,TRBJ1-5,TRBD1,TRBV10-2,TGCGCCAGCAGTGAAATCACAGGGGCTCAGCCCCAGCATTTT,CASSEITGAQPQHF
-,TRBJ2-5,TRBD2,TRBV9,TGTGCCAGCAGCGTAGACGGGGGGAAGGAGACCCAGTACTTC,CASSVDGGKETQYF
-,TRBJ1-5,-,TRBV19,TGTGCCAGTAGTCAGCCCGGCGGGCCCCAGCATTTT,CASSQPGGPQHF
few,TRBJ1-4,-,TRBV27,TGTGCCAGCAGTTACCGCGCAACTAATGAAAAACTGTTTTTT,CASSYRATNEKLFF
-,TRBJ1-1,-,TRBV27,TGTGCCAGCAGTTTATCGAGACCCTCCAGGACTGAAGCTTTCTTT,CASSLSRPSRTEAFF
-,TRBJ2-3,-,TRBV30,TGTGCCTGGAGGTACCGGGAAGTCGATACGCAGTATTTT,CAWRYREVDTQYF
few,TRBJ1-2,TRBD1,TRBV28,TGTGCCAGCAGTTTAACCCCCTCTGACAGGGCCGTCTATGGCTACACCTTC,CASSLTPSDRAVYGYTF
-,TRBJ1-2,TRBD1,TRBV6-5,TGTGCCAGCAGTTCCAGGGGGCCCTATGGCTACACCTTC,CASSSRGPYGYTF
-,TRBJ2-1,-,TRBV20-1,TGCAGTAATGAAGGGGGTAATGAGCAGTTCTTC,CSNEGGNEQFF
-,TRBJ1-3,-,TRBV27,TGTGCCAGCAGTCACCAGGCTGGAAACACCATATATTTT,CASSHQAGNTIYF
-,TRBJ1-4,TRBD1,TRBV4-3,TGCGCCAGCAGCCAAGAGGCGGGCGGGACAGGGACCTTTGGGAAACTGTTTTTT,CASSQEAGGTGTFGKLFF
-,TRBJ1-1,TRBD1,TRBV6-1,TGTGCCAGCAGTGAAATCTGGGACAGGGCCGCCAATGAAGCTTTCTTT,CASSEIWDRAANEAFF
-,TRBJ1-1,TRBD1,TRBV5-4,TGTGCCAGCAGCTTGGTGGGACAGGGGGCGAACACTGAAGCTTTCTTT,CASSLVGQGANTEAFF
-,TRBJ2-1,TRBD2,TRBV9,TGTGCCAGCGGGAGCCCTAGCGGCCCTTACAATGAGCAGTTCTTC,CASGSPSGPYNEQFF
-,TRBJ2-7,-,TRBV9,TGTGCCAGCAGCGGATACCGAGGCGAGCAGTACTTC,CASSGYRGEQYF
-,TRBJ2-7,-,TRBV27,TGTGCCAGCAGTTTATCGAACAGGTTTCCGTCCTACGAGCAGTACTTC,CASSLSNRFPSYEQYF
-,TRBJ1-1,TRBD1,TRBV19,TGTGCCAGTAGTATAGTAGAGAGGTTGACAGGGCGGTCCCACACTGAAGCTTTCTTT,CASSIVERLTGRSHTEAFF
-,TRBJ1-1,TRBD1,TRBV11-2,TGTGCCAGCAGCTGGCCGGGACAGCTGAACACTGAAGCTTTCTTT,CASSWPGQLNTEAFF
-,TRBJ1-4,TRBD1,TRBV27,TGTGCCAGCAGTCCACTACCGGGACAGGGGAGGGATGAAAAACTGTTTTTT,CASSPLPGQGRDEKLFF
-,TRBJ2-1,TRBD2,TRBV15,TGTGCCACCAGCAGAGATCTCGACCCAGCGGGGGACCACTACAATGAGCAGTTCTTC,CATSRDLDPAGDHYNEQFF
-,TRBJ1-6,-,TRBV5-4,TGTGCCAGCAGCTTTTCCGGGGGAGATTCACCCCTCCACTTT,CASSFSGGDSPLHF
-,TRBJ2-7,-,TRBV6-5,TGTGCCAGCAGTTACTCGTACAGGGATAAGAACGAGCAGTACTTC,CASSYSYRDKNEQYF
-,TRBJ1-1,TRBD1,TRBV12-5,TGTGCTAGTGGGGGAACAGGGGCCTTGAACACTGAAGCTTTCTTT,CASGGTGALNTEAFF